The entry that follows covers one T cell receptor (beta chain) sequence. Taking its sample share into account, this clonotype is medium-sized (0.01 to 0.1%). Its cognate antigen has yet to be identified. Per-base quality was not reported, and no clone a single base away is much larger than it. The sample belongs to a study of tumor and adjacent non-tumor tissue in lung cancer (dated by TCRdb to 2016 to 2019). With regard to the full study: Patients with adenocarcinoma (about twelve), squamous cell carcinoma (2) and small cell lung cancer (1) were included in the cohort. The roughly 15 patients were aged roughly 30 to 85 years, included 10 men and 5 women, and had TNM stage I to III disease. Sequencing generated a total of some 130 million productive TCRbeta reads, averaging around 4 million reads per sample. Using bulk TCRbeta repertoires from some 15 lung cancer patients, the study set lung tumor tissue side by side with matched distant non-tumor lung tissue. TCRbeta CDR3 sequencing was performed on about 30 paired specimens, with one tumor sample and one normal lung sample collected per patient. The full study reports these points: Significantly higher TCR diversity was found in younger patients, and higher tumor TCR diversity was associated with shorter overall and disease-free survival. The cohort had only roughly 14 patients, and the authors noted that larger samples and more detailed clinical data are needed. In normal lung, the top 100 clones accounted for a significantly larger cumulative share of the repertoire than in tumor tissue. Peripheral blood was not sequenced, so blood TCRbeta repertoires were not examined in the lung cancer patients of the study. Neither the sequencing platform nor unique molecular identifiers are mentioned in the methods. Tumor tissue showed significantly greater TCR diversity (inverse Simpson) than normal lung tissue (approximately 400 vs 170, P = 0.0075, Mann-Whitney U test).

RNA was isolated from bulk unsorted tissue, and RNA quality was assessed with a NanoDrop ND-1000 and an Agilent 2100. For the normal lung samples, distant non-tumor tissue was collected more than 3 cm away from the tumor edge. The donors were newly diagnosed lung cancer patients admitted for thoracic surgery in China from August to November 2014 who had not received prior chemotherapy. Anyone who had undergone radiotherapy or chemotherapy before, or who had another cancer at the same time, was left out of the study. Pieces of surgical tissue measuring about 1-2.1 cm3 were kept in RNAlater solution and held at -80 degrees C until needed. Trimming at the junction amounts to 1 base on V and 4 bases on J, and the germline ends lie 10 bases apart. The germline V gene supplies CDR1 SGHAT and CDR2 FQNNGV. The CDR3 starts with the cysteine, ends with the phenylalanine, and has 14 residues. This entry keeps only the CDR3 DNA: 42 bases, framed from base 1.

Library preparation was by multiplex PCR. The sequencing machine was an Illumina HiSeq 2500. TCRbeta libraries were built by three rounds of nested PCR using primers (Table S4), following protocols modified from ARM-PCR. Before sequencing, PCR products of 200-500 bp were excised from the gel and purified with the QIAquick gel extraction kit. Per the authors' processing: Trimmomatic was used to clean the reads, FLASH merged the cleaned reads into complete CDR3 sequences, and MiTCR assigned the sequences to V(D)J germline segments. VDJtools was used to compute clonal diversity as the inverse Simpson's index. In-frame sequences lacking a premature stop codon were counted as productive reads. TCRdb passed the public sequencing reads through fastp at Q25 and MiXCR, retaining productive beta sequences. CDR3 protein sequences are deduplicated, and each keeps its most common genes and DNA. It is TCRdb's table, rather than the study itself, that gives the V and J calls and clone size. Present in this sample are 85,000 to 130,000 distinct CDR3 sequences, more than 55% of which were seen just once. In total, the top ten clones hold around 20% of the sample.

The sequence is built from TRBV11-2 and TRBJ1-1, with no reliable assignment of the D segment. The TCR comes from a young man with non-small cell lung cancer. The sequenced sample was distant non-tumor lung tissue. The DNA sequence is TGTGCCAGCAGCTTAGGGTCCGGAGCCACTGAAGCTTTCTTT. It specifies CASSLGSGATEAFF. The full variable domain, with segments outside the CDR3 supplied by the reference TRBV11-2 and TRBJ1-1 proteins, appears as EAGVAQSPRYKIIEKRQSVAFWCNPISGHATLYWYQQILGQGPKLLIQFQNNGVVDDSQLPKDRFSAERLKGVDSTLKIQPAKLEDSAVYLCASSLGSGATEAFFGQGTRLTVV.